The rows below give T cell receptor beta chains drawn from one sample of a study of post-analysis software for immune sequencing data. TCRdb fed the PCR reads into MiXCR, producing one record per CDR3 protein. This sample has a few hundred thousand distinct CDR3 sequences, with 30% to 45% found just once. Source material: blood. All receptors come from a girl between 10 and 17 years old with multiple sclerosis. Each CDR3 is given with its conserved first and last residue.

v_call: TRBV5-1; j_call: TRBJ1-1; cdr3_aa: CASSFGTASEAFF
v_call: TRBV5-1; j_call: TRBJ1-2; cdr3_aa: CTSTMDRNGYTF
v_call: TRBV14; j_call: TRBJ2-7; cdr3_aa: CASSQTDRGYEQYF
v_call: TRBV3-1; j_call: TRBJ2-7; cdr3_aa: CASSQGTSGASSYEQYF
v_call: TRBV15; j_call: TRBJ2-2; cdr3_aa: CATSRWTGELFF
v_call: TRBV11-1; j_call: TRBJ2-7; cdr3_aa: CASSTSRDRGARISEQYF
v_call: TRBV29-1; j_call: TRBJ2-1; cdr3_aa: CSGVHRLYNEQFF
v_call: TRBV5-6; j_call: TRBJ1-1; cdr3_aa: CASSFTGSGNLAFF
v_call: TRBV24-1; j_call: TRBJ2-1; cdr3_aa: CATSDPTSGSLNEQFF
v_call: TRBV6-1; j_call: TRBJ1-5; cdr3_aa: CASSDGTDNQPQHF
v_call: TRBV27; j_call: TRBJ1-2; cdr3_aa: CASSLSPGQGRWGYTF
v_call: TRBV12-3/TRBV12-4; j_call: TRBJ2-5; cdr3_aa: CASSSNSGETQYF
v_call: TRBV6-5; j_call: TRBJ1-2; cdr3_aa: CASSYSQGTGSGYTF
v_call: TRBV11-2; j_call: TRBJ2-5; cdr3_aa: CASSLLGIRQETQYF
v_call: TRBV20-1; j_call: TRBJ2-7; cdr3_aa: CSAQGTSGTKISSYEQYF
v_call: TRBV20-1; j_call: TRBJ2-1; cdr3_aa: CSAIPPGTSRHEQFF
v_call: TRBV10-1; j_call: TRBJ2-1; cdr3_aa: CASSARWDEQFF
v_call: TRBV6-5; j_call: TRBJ1-1; cdr3_aa: CASSSFQPPTEAFF
v_call: TRBV7-3; j_call: TRBJ2-3; cdr3_aa: CASSLTCLAGGWADTQYF
v_call: TRBV4-3; j_call: TRBJ1-5; cdr3_aa: CTSSQDLRGQPQHF
v_call: TRBV28; j_call: TRBJ2-5; cdr3_aa: CASRGGGGETQYF
v_call: TRBV7-9; j_call: TRBJ1-1; cdr3_aa: CASSQQRMNTEAFF
v_call: TRBV12-3/TRBV12-4; j_call: TRBJ2-7; cdr3_aa: CASSSGDRGQEQYF
v_call: TRBV5-1; j_call: TRBJ2-7; cdr3_aa: CASSLERDRAYEQYF
v_call: TRBV5-1; j_call: TRBJ2-3; cdr3_aa: CASSLNSHIDTQYF
v_call: TRBV7-2; j_call: TRBJ1-5; cdr3_aa: CASSAIEGQGYNQPQHF
v_call: TRBV5-1; j_call: TRBJ1-1; cdr3_aa: CASGLRGGYTEAFF
v_call: TRBV7-9; j_call: TRBJ2-5; cdr3_aa: CASSFTLAGYQETQYF
v_call: TRBV6-1; j_call: TRBJ2-7; cdr3_aa: CASLYSGGASQYF
v_call: TRBV4-1; j_call: TRBJ2-3; cdr3_aa: CASSLQTVASTDTQYF
v_call: TRBV27; j_call: TRBJ1-1; cdr3_aa: CASIRLGNTEAFF
v_call: TRBV24-1; j_call: TRBJ1-2; cdr3_aa: CATSGAAGYGYTF
v_call: TRBV7-2; j_call: TRBJ1-5; cdr3_aa: CASSMDRGLWQPQHF
v_call: TRBV11-1; j_call: TRBJ2-1; cdr3_aa: CASSPNLGDEQFF
v_call: TRBV12-3/TRBV12-4; j_call: .; cdr3_aa: CASSFRRMTGTIYEQYF
v_call: TRBV12-3/TRBV12-4; j_call: TRBJ1-1; cdr3_aa: CASSHLQLNTEAFF
v_call: TRBV2; j_call: TRBJ2-1; cdr3_aa: CASTGSVGTYEQFF
v_call: TRBV6-1; j_call: TRBJ2-1; cdr3_aa: CASSEEGPSLYNEQFF
v_call: TRBV12-3/TRBV12-4; j_call: TRBJ2-1; cdr3_aa: CASSTGLAGNEQFF
v_call: TRBV6-2/TRBV6-3; j_call: TRBJ2-7; cdr3_aa: CASSYDGYSYEQYF
v_call: TRBV5-1; j_call: TRBJ2-5; cdr3_aa: CASTGGSEGETQYF
v_call: TRBV29-1; j_call: TRBJ2-3; cdr3_aa: CSVILTSGGSTDTQYF
v_call: TRBV12-5; j_call: TRBJ2-7; cdr3_aa: CASGLVLGQAPYEQYF